This is a list of T cell receptor beta chains from one sample in a study of breast tumors, draining lymph nodes, adjacent tissues. A single record per CDR3 protein comes from TCRdb applying MiXCR to the multiplex PCR reads. The data hold around 66,000 distinct CDR3 sequences, with over 40% observed a single time. The sample consisted of breast tumor tissue. These receptors came from a female donor with breast cancer. Some clones in this sample may be carry-over from other donors' samples. Both conserved end residues are part of each CDR3. The D gene is left open where the match is weak. Some rows mark clone size as missing; the rest say once, few, many or name a class of expanded clone.

d_gene	abundance	v_gene	j_gene	CDR3aa	CDR3nt
TRBD1	NA	TRBV19	TRBJ1-5	CASSPDRGRSNQPQHF	TGTGCCAGTAGTCCCGACAGGGGGCGGTCCAATCAGCCCCAGCATTTT
TRBD2	NA	TRBV14	TRBJ2-7	CASSSWTSGRFHEQYF	TGTGCCAGCAGCTCCTGGACTAGCGGGAGGTTCCACGAGCAGTACTTC
NA	NA	TRBV6-2/TRBV6-3	TRBJ2-5	CANSYSIAAPSGHQETQYF	TGTGCCAACAGTTACTCGATAGCGGCACCGTCAGGACACCAAGAGACCCAGTACTTC
NA	many	TRBV10-2	TRBJ1-3	CASSDGGHSGNTIYF	TGCGCCAGCAGTGATGGGGGCCACTCTGGAAACACCATATATTTT
TRBD2	many	TRBV6-1	TRBJ2-5	CASTPNTSGQWAQYF	TGTGCCAGCACCCCGAACACTAGCGGGCAGTGGGCCCAGTACTTC
NA	NA	TRBV5-1	TRBJ1-4	CASSPWTRNEKLFF	TGCGCCAGCAGCCCATGGACTCGTAATGAAAAACTGTTTTTT
TRBD1	many	TRBV10-3	TRBJ2-3	CAISEPGQEDTQYF	TGTGCCATCAGTGAACCAGGACAGGAAGATACGCAGTATTTT
NA	NA	TRBV9	TRBJ2-3	CASKEGEVTDTQSF	TGTGCCAGCAAGGAGGGAGAAGTCACGGATACGCAGTCTTTT
TRBD1	many	TRBV20-1	TRBJ2-5	CSVGQPQETQYF	TGCAGTGTGGGACAGCCCCAAGAGACCCAGTACTTC
TRBD2	NA	TRBV7-9	TRBJ2-5	CASSRGLAGETQYF	TGTGCCAGCAGCCGGGGACTAGCGGGGGAGACCCAGTACTTC
NA	many	TRBV7-2	TRBJ2-7	CASSFTFSYEQYF	TGTGCCAGCAGCTTTACTTTTTCCTACGAGCAGTACTTC
NA	many	TRBV19	TRBJ1-4	CASRWGRVAATNEKLFF	TGTGCCAGTAGATGGGGCAGGGTGGCTGCAACTAATGAAAAACTGTTTTTT
NA	NA	TRBV15	TRBJ1-3	CATSRLGNSGNTIYF	TGTGCCACCAGCAGGCTGGGAAACTCTGGAAACACCATATATTTT
NA	many	TRBV7-3	TRBJ1-2	CASSLRVIGANYGYTF	TGTGCCAGCAGCTTACGGGTAATAGGCGCTAACTATGGCTACACCTTC
TRBD1	many	TRBV6-1	TRBJ1-5	CASSGLTGRNQPQHF	TGTGCCAGCAGTGGTTTGACAGGGAGAAATCAGCCCCAGCATTTT
TRBD2	NA	TRBV20-1	TRBJ2-1	CSARGVGLAGDHYNEQFF	TGCAGTGCTAGGGGTGTAGGACTAGCGGGAGACCACTACAATGAGCAGTTCTTC
NA	many	TRBV5-1	TRBJ2-2	CASSFSAANTGELFF	TGCGCCAGCAGCTTCAGCGCCGCGAACACCGGGGAGCTGTTTTTT
NA	NA	TRBV11-3	TRBJ1-4	CASSSSEKLFF	TGTGCCAGCAGCTCGAGTGAAAAACTGTTTTTT
TRBD1	many	TRBV6-1	TRBJ2-7	CASSKDRGRFGYF	TGTGCCAGCAGCAAGGACAGGGGGCGATTTGGGTACTTC
NA	many	TRBV6-1	TRBJ2-7	CASTGQGYYEQYF	TGTGCCAGCACAGGTCAGGGGTACTACGAGCAGTACTTC
TRBD2	NA	TRBV20-1	TRBJ2-1	CSAREAGTYNEQFF	TGCAGTGCTAGAGAAGCGGGAACCTACAATGAGCAGTTCTTC
NA	many	TRBV7-2	TRBJ1-5	CASSLNADQPQHF	TGTGCCAGCAGCTTAAACGCTGATCAGCCCCAGCATTTT
NA	few	TRBV18	TRBJ2-2	CASSQGGENTGELFF	TGTGCCAGCTCCCAGGGGGGAGAGAACACCGGGGAGCTGTTTTTT
TRBD2	many	TRBV5-4	TRBJ2-2	CASSLGLAGAPNTGELFF	TGTGCCAGCAGCTTGGGGCTAGCGGGGGCCCCGAACACCGGGGAGCTGTTTTTT
NA	NA	TRBV6-5	TRBJ2-7	CASRPAGTYEQYF	TGTGCCAGCAGGCCGGCGGGGACCTACGAGCAGTACTTC
NA	NA	TRBV4-3	TRBJ1-4	CASSQEGAEKLFF	TGCGCCAGCAGCCAAGAGGGTGCTGAAAAACTGTTTTTT
TRBD1	many	TRBV20-1	TRBJ2-1	CSARVTGGVDEQFF	TGCAGTGCTAGAGTGACAGGGGGCGTCGATGAGCAGTTCTTC
NA	NA	TRBV10-3	TRBJ2-3	CAISSRALVVSTDTQYF	TGTGCCATCAGTAGCCGGGCACTAGTCGTGAGCACAGATACGCAGTATTTT
TRBD2	NA	TRBV5-1	TRBJ2-7	CAGSSGGPLGDEQYF	TGCGCCGGCAGCTCGGGGGGGCCGCTCGGCGACGAGCAGTACTTC
NA	many	TRBV19	TRBJ2-1	CASSTSADKTNEQFF	TGTGCCAGTAGTACTTCTGCCGACAAAACTAATGAGCAGTTCTTC
NA	medium-sized	TRBV7-8	TRBJ1-6	CASSSINSPLHF	TGTGCCAGCAGCTCTATCAATTCACCCCTCCACTTT
TRBD1	medium-sized	TRBV11-3	TRBJ1-6	CASSAGGKSNSPLHF	TGTGCCAGCAGCGCAGGGGGCAAGAGCAATTCACCCCTCCACTTT
NA	NA	TRBV6-5	TRBJ1-2	CASSYWTDYGYTF	TGTGCCAGCAGTTATTGGACAGACTATGGCTACACCTTC
NA	NA	TRBV10-2	TRBJ2-5	CASSEGLASQETQYF	TGCGCCAGCAGTGAGGGGTTGGCCAGCCAAGAGACCCAGTACTTC
NA	once	TRBV3-1	TRBJ1-5	CASSQWHF	TGTGCCAGCAGCCAATGGCATTTT
NA	NA	TRBV10-1	TRBJ2-7	CASTKISYEQYF	TGCGCCAGCACCAAAATATCCTACGAGCAGTACTTC